These 2 T cell receptor beta chains originate from one sample sequenced in a study of CD8+ T cells in alopecia areata. Extracted RNA was reverse transcribed, and the resulting cDNA served as sequencing template. Clones were sequenced by immunoSEQ multiplex PCR, and TCRdb holds only the in-frame ones, with some missing. The sample records about 150,000 clones, around 47% being singletons. The source material was CD4+ T cells sorted from blood. These receptors came from a human donor with alopecia areata.

The rearrangement joins TRBV9 to TRBJ2-1; perhaps TRBD2 as D (5 bases). CDR3 size: 14 residues. The ends were cut back, 4 bases at V and 7 bases at J, with 15 bases in the middle. Germline V lookup: CDR1 SGDLS, CDR2 YYNGEE. CDR3 amino acids: CASSPKERANEQFF. For the CDR3, the DNA is TGTGCCAGCAGCCCCAAGGAGAGGGCAAATGAGCAGTTCTTC.

The chain employs TRBV5-1 and TRBJ2-1; 8 nucleotides align to TRBD2. The V and J ends lost 2 bases and 6 bases, in that order; junction bases with no gene match: 7. The germline V gene encodes CDR1 SGHRS and CDR2 YFSETQ. The CDR3 runs to 15 residues. This CDR3 is CASSFPRGGVNEQFF. DNA for the CDR3: TGCGCCAGCAGCTTCCCACGGGGGGGAGTCAATGAGCAGTTCTTC.